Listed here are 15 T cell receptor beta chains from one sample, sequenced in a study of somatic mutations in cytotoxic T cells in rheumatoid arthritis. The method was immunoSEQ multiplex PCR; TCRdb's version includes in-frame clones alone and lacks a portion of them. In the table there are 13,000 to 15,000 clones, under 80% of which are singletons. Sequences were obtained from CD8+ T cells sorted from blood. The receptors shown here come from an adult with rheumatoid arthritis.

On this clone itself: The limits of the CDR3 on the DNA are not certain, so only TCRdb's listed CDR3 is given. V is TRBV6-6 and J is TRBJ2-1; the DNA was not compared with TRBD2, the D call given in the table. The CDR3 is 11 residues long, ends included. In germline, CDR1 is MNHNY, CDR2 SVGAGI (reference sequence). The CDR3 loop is CASSSSNEQFF.

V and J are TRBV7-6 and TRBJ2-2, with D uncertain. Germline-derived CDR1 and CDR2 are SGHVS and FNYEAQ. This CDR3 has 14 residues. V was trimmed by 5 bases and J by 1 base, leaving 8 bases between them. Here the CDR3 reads CASSDSGNTGELFF. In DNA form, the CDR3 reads TGTGCCAGCAGCGACTCCGGGAACACCGGGGAGCTGTTTTTT.

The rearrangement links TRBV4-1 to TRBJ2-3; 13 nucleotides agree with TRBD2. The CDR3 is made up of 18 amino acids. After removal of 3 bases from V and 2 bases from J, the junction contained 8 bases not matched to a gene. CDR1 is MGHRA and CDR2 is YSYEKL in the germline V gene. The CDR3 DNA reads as TGCGCCAGCAGCCATCCCCCGACTAGCGGGGGGCACACAGATACGCAGTATTTT. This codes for CASSHPPTSGGHTDTQYF.

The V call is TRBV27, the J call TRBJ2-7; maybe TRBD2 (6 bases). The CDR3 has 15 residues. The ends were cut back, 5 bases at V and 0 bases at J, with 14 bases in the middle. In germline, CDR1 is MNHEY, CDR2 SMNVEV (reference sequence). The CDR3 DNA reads TGTGCCAGCAGTCGGAGGGCGGATAGCTCCTACGAGCAGTACTTC. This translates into CASSRRADSSYEQYF.

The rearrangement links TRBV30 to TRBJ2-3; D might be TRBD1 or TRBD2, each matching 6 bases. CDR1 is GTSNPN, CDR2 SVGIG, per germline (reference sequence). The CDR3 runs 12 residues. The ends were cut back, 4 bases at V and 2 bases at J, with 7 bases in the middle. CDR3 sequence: CAWTGATDTQYF. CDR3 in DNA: TGTGCCTGGACGGGGGCCACAGATACGCAGTATTTT.

For the CDR3, the DNA is TGTGCCATCGGTGGACGGATTAACACTGAAGCTTTCTTT. This codes for CAIGGRINTEAFF. V and J are TRBV28 and TRBJ1-1; D gene unclear. Between the trimmed V and J ends, which lost 10 bases and 2 bases, there was a span of 14 bases. Germline CDR1 MDHEN, CDR2 SYDVKM. This CDR3 is built from 13 residues.

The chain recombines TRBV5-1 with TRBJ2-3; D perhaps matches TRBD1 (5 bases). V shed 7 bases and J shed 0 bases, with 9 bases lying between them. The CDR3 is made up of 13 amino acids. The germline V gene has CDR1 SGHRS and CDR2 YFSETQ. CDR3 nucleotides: TGCGCCAGCGCTGCAGGGAGCACAGATACGCAGTATTTT. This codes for CASAAGSTDTQYF.

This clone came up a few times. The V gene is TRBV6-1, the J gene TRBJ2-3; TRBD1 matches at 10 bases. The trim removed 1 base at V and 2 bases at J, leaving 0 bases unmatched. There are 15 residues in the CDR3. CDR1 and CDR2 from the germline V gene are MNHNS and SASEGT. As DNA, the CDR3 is TGTGCCAGCAGTGAAGGACAGGGGGCCACAGATACGCAGTATTTT. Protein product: CASSEGQGATDTQYF.

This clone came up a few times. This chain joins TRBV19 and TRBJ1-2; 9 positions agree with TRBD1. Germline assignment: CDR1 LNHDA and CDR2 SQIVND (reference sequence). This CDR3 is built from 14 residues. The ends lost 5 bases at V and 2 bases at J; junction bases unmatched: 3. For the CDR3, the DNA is TGTGCCAGTAGTCCCGGGACAGGGAACTATGGCTACACCTTC. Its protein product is CASSPGTGNYGYTF.

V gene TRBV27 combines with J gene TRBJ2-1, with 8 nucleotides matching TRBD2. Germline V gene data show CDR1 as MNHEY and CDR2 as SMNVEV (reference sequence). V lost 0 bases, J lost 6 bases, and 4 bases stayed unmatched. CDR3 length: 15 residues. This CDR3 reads CASSLSSGVGNEQFF. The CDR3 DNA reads TGTGCCAGCAGTTTATCTAGCGGGGTCGGCAATGAGCAGTTCTTC.

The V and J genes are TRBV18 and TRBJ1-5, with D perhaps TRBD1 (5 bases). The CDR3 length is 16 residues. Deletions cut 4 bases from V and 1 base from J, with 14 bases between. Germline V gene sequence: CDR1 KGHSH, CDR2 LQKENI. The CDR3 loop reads CASSLGGTTSNQPQHF. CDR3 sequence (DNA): TGTGCCAGCTCACTCGGGGGAACCACAAGCAATCAGCCCCAGCATTTT. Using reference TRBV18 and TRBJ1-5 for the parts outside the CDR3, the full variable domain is NAGVMQNPRHLVRRRGQEARLRCSPMKGHSHVYWYRQLPEEGLKFMVYLQKENIIDESGMPKERFSAEFPKEGPSILRIQQVVRGDSAAYFCASSLGGTTSNQPQHFGDGTRLSIL.

The CDR3 protein is CASSQGPGAQPQHF. The CDR3, as DNA: TGCGCCAGCAGCCAAGGTCCAGGGGCACAGCCCCAGCATTTT. The chain employs TRBV4-1 and TRBJ1-5, with a tentative D call TRBD1 (6 bases). Trimming shortened V by 1 base and J by 7 bases, and 11 bases separated the two germline ends. Germline-derived CDR1 and CDR2 are MGHRA and YSYEKL. CDR3 size: 14 residues.

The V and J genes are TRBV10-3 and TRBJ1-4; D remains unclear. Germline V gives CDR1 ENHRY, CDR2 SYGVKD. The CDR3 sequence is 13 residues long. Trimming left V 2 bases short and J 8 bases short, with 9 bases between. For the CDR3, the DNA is TGTGCCATCAGTGAGGTCGGTAAGGAAAAACTGTTTTTT. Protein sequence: CAISEVGKEKLFF.

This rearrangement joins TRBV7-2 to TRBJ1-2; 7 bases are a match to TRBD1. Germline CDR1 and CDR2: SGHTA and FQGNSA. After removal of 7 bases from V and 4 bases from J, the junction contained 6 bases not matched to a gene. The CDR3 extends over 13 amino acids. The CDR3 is CASITGEVYGYTF. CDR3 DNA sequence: TGTGCCAGCATCACAGGGGAAGTCTATGGCTACACCTTC.

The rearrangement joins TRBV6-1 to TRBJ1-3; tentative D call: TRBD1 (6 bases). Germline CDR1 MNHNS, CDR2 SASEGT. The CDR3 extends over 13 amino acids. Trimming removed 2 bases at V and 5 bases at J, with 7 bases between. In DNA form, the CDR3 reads TGTGCCAGCAGTGAACAGGGGAGAAACACCATATATTTT. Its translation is CASSEQGRNTIYF.